These 18 T cell receptor beta chains were all obtained from the same sample, sequenced in a study of blood T cell repertoires in COVID-19. Profiled with immunoSEQ multiplex PCR; TCRdb holds only in-frame clones, not every one. The sample lists 100,000 to 120,000 clones, roughly 85% seen once, with around 4.8% in the top ten. Sequenced material: peripheral blood. The receptor source for this set is a human donor in a cohort sampled during active COVID-19.

The CDR3: CASSLAGLSYEQYF. The CDR3 DNA sequence: TGTGCCAGCAGCTTAGCGGGCCTCTCCTACGAGCAGTACTTC. The rearrangement joins TRBV7-2 to TRBJ2-7; D is undetermined. The CDR3 length is 14 residues. Germline V CDR1 and CDR2: SGHTA, FQGNSA. Trimming removed 0 bases at V and 0 bases at J, with 6 bases between.

This chain uses TRBV21-1 with TRBJ2-1; TRBD2 is the table's D call and was not checked against the DNA. TRBV21-1 is given as a pseudogene. This CDR3 has 18 residues. The CDR3 protein is CAKRTLTTSGGTYNEQFF. As DNA, the CDR3 is TGTGCCAAACGAACCCTTACGACTAGCGGGGGAACCTACAATGAGCAGTTCTTC.

The rearrangement uses TRBV7-2 and TRBJ2-7, with 9 bases lining up with TRBD1. The ends lost 8 bases at V and 2 bases at J; junction bases unmatched: 10. Germline values: CDR1 SGHTA, CDR2 FQGNSA. The CDR3 runs 15 residues. CDR3 nucleotide sequence: TGTGCCAGCGCCTGGGGCACAGGGGGCCCCTACGAGCAGTACTTC. It yields the protein CASAWGTGGPYEQYF. Full variable domain (remainder filled in from reference TRBV7-2 and TRBJ2-7): GAGVSQSPSNKVTEKGKDVELRCDPISGHTALYWYRQSLGQGLEFLIYFQGNSAPDKSGLPSDRFSAERTGGSVSTLTIQRTQQEDSAVYLCASAWGTGGPYEQYFGPGTRLTVT.

The rearrangement uses TRBV7-3 and TRBJ2-2; possibly TRBD2 for D (6 bases). CDR1 and CDR2 (germline): SGHTA, FQGTGA. Trimming cost V 2 bases and J 0 bases, with 10 bases left between them. The CDR3 sequence is 16 residues long. The CDR3 DNA follows: TGTGCCAGCAGCTTAGAAGGCGGGACGAACACCGGGGAGCTGTTTTTT. Translating it yields CASSLEGGTNTGELFF.

V and J are TRBV6-1 and TRBJ1-5; 7 bases match TRBD1. J was trimmed by 3 bases and V by 1 base; bases with no gene match: 3. The CDR3 is 15 amino acids. The germline gives CDR1 MNHNS, CDR2 SASEGT. CDR3 DNA sequence: TGTGCCAGCAGTGAAGTTGGGACAGCCAATCAGCCCCAGCATTTT. Its protein product is CASSEVGTANQPQHF.

V gene TRBV19 combines with J gene TRBJ2-1; a possible D gene is TRBD1 (6 bases). Trimming shortened V by 5 bases and J by 3 bases, and 14 bases separated the two germline ends. The CDR3 has 15 residues. From germline, CDR1 is LNHDA and CDR2 SQIVND (reference sequence). The CDR3 nucleotides read TGTGCCAGTAGTGAGGGGGTCGGTTTCTACAATGAGCAGTTCTTC. Protein sequence: CASSEGVGFYNEQFF.

This clone was seen a handful of times. The rearrangement joins TRBV19 to TRBJ1-1, with D tentatively TRBD1 (6 bases). The germline V gene has CDR1 LNHDA and CDR2 SQIVND (reference sequence). The CDR3 length is 14 residues. The V gene lost 9 bases and the J gene lost 4 bases, with 18 bases spanning the gap. CDR3 residues: CASTQGRILTEAFF. In DNA form, the CDR3 reads TGTGCCAGCACCCAGGGGCGGATACTCACTGAAGCTTTCTTT.

The sample holds one count of this clone. The chain uses TRBV5-1 and TRBJ2-4; the match to TRBD1 covers 9 bases. Germline V gene lookup returns CDR1 SGHRS and CDR2 YFSETQ. V was clipped by 4 bases and J by 7 bases; unmatched bases: 6. This CDR3 is built from 14 residues. In nucleotides, the CDR3 is TGCGCCAGCAGCACCGGGACAGGGAGGAACATTCAGTACTTC. This codes for CASSTGTGRNIQYF.

The chain couples TRBV2 to TRBJ1-1; TRBD1 matches at 8 bases. This CDR3 contains 15 residues. Germline trimming cut 11 bases from V and 1 base from J; bases unmatched to any gene: 12. Germline CDR1 and CDR2: SNHLY and FYNNEI. The CDR3 DNA follows: TGTGCCGCTAGGCTAGACAGGGGAAAGAACACTGAAGCTTTCTTT. Protein sequence: CAARLDRGKNTEAFF.

The chain uses TRBV6-4 and TRBJ2-3; no reliable D call. The V gene's germline CDR1 is MRHNA and CDR2 SNTAGT. The CDR3 is made up of 14 amino acids. Trimming shortened V by 0 bases and J by 3 bases, and 7 bases separated the two germline ends. CDR3 loop: CASSDSIGTDTQYF. CDR3 sequence (DNA): TGTGCCAGCAGTGACTCGATCGGGACAGATACGCAGTATTTT.

The chain has TRBV3-1 (or the pseudogene TRBV3-2) and TRBJ2-6, with D possibly being TRBD2 (5 bases). V was pared by 4 bases and J by 0 bases, with 13 bases between. The length of the CDR3 is 17 residues. CDR1 and CDR2 from the germline V gene are LGHDT and YNNKEL (reference sequence). The chain's CDR3 is CASSPQPTSSGANVLTF. DNA for the CDR3: TGTGCCAGCAGCCCACAACCTACTAGCTCTGGGGCCAACGTCCTGACTTTC.

The chain carries TRBV28 and TRBJ2-1; 7 positions match TRBD2. CDR3 length equals 18 residues. Germline lookup yields CDR1 MDHEN and CDR2 SYDVKM. J was trimmed by 0 bases and V by 7 bases; bases with no gene match: 15. This chain's CDR3 is CASKMGGIPFSSYNEQFF. CDR3 bases: TGTGCCAGCAAAATGGGGGGGATCCCTTTTAGCTCCTACAATGAGCAGTTCTTC.

This clone was detected many times. The chain employs TRBV6-1 and TRBJ2-6; D uncertain. Trimming left V 3 bases short and J 0 bases short, with 6 bases between. Germline assignment: CDR1 MNHNS and CDR2 SASEGT. There are 15 residues in the CDR3. DNA for the CDR3: TGTGCCAGCAGTGAGTCCAGCTCTGGGGCCAACGTCCTGACTTTC. It encodes CASSESSSGANVLTF.

CDR3: CASRTGDGSLNEKLFF. DNA for the CDR3: TGTGCCAGTAGGACCGGGGATGGCAGCCTTAATGAAAAACTGTTTTTT. The J gene is TRBJ1-4, the V gene TRBV19; D is unclear. CDR1 is LNHDA and CDR2 is SQIVND in the germline V gene (reference sequence). V was clipped by 6 bases and J by 4 bases, with 18 bases between them. CDR3 length equals 16 residues.

This chain uses TRBV9 with TRBJ2-7; maybe TRBD1 (6 bases). The germline V gene encodes CDR1 SGDLS and CDR2 YYNGEE. V gave up 3 bases and J gave up 6 bases, with 16 bases separating them. The CDR3 extends over 14 amino acids. CDR3 sequence reads: CASSARSGVAEQYF. In DNA, the CDR3 is TGTGCCAGCAGCGCAAGGTCAGGGGTGGCCGAGCAGTACTTC.

The chain uses TRBV7-9 and TRBJ2-7, with 7 bases fitting TRBD2. The J segment lost 7 bases and the V segment lost 4 bases, leaving 10 bases of the junction unmatched. The CDR3 spans 14 residues. CDR1 and CDR2 from the germline V gene are SEHNR and FQNEAQ (reference sequence). CDR3 coding DNA: TGTGCCAGCAGCTCCGTGCTGTCGGGGGGTGAGCAGTACTTC. Translated: CASSSVLSGGEQYF.

The chain joins TRBV28 to TRBJ2-3; D remains ambiguous. With 2 bases removed from V and 5 bases from J, the gap between germline ends came to 5 bases. Germline V gene sequence: CDR1 MDHEN, CDR2 SYDVKM. This CDR3 has 12 residues. This CDR3 is CASSLQEDTQYF. CDR3 bases: TGTGCCAGCAGTTTACAGGAAGATACGCAGTATTTT.

This sequence joins TRBV3-1 (or the pseudogene TRBV3-2) and TRBJ1-1, with D tentatively TRBD1 (6 bases). Per the germline V gene, CDR1 is LGHDT and CDR2 is YNNKEL (reference sequence). Trimming left V 5 bases short and J 5 bases short, with 15 bases between. The CDR3 length is 14 residues. The CDR3 is CASSAAGARTEAFF. DNA for the CDR3: TGTGCCAGCAGCGCCGCGGGGGCAAGGACTGAAGCTTTCTTT.